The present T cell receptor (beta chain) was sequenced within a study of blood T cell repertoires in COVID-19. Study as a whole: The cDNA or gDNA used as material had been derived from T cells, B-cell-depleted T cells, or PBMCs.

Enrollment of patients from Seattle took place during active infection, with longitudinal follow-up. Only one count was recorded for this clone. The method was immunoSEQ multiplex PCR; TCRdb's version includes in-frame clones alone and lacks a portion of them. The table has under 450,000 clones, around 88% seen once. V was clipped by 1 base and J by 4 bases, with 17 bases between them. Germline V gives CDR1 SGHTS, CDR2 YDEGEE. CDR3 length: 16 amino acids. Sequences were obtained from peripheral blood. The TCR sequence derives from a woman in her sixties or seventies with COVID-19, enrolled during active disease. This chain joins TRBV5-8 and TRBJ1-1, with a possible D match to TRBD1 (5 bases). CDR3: CASSLLAGRFGTEAFF. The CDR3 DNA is TGTGCCAGCAGCTTGCTTGCAGGGCGGTTCGGCACTGAAGCTTTCTTT.